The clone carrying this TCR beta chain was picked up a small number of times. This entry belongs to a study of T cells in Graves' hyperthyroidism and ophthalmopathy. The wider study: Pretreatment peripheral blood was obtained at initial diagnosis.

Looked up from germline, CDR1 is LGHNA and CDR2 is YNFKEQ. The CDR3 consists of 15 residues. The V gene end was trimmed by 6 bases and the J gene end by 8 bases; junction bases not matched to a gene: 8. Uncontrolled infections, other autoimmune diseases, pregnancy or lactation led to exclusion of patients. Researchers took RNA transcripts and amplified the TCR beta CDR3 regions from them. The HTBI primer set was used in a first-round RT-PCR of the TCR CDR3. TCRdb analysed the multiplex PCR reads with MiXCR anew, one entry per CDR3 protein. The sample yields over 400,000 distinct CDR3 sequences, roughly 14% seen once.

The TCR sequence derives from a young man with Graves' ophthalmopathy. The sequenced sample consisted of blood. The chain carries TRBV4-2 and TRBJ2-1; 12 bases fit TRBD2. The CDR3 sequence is CASRLLAGGGDEQFF. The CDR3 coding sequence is TGTGCCAGCAGACTTCTAGCGGGGGGGGGCGATGAGCAGTTCTTC.